These T cell receptor beta chains were read from a single sample in a study of spatial heterogeneity in lung cancer. MiXCR, applied by TCRdb to the 5' RACE reads, yields one record per CDR3 protein. The sample holds some 96,000 distinct CDR3 sequences, approximately 4.7% seen once. Sequenced here: lung tumor tissue, sampled at surgery. These receptors originate from a male donor with early-stage non-small cell lung cancer. Each CDR3 is given without its conserved first and last residue. Each record gives: CDR3 length, V gene, J gene, clone size, CDR3 protein. Size is omitted from some rows. Given values are once, few, many or a class for expanded clones.

CDR3 length: 13
V gene: TRBV10-1
J gene: TRBJ2-3
clone size: many
CDR3 protein: ASTRQGESTDTQY

CDR3 length: 11
V gene: TRBV18
J gene: TRBJ1-5
clone size: -
CDR3 protein: ASSPSQGQPQH

CDR3 length: 11
V gene: TRBV2
J gene: TRBJ1-5
clone size: many
CDR3 protein: ASSSGANQPQH

CDR3 length: 15
V gene: TRBV4-1
J gene: TRBJ2-3
clone size: -
CDR3 protein: ASSQDPLGRGGYTQY

CDR3 length: 14
V gene: TRBV29-1
J gene: TRBJ2-1
clone size: many
CDR3 protein: SVEDHSRSSYNEQF

CDR3 length: 10
V gene: TRBV6-6
J gene: TRBJ2-7
clone size: many
CDR3 protein: ASRDRTYEQY

CDR3 length: 13
V gene: TRBV28
J gene: TRBJ1-6
clone size: many
CDR3 protein: ASSLLLVGNSPLH

CDR3 length: 11
V gene: TRBV29-1
J gene: TRBJ2-1
clone size: many
CDR3 protein: SAREQSYNEQF

CDR3 length: 11
V gene: TRBV12-3/TRBV12-4
J gene: TRBJ2-3
clone size: many
CDR3 protein: ASSVAGGDTQY

CDR3 length: 14
V gene: TRBV5-4
J gene: TRBJ1-1
clone size: many
CDR3 protein: ASSLAGSHAGTEAF

CDR3 length: 11
V gene: TRBV2
J gene: TRBJ1-2
clone size: few
CDR3 protein: ASTLPGVGGYT

CDR3 length: 13
V gene: TRBV5-1
J gene: TRBJ2-3
clone size: many
CDR3 protein: ASSHLAGVQDTQY

CDR3 length: 13
V gene: TRBV4-1
J gene: TRBJ2-4
clone size: many
CDR3 protein: ASSLQGLAKNIQY

CDR3 length: 10
V gene: TRBV28
J gene: TRBJ1-3
clone size: many
CDR3 protein: ASSSLPHTIY

CDR3 length: 10
V gene: TRBV13
J gene: TRBJ1-5
clone size: many
CDR3 protein: ASSPWGQPQH

CDR3 length: 11
V gene: TRBV29-1
J gene: TRBJ1-3
clone size: many
CDR3 protein: SGITSSGNTIY